This entry lists 14 T cell receptor beta chains sequenced from one sample in a study of cytomegalovirus exposure and HLA in healthy donors. The primer mix had 60 Vbeta and 13 Jbeta primers. TCRdb's table, derived via immunoSEQ multiplex PCR, lists solely in-frame clones and lacks some. Of some 80,000 clones listed, 78% are singletons. Sequencing was performed on PBMCs. These TCRs come from a man younger than 35 in good health and CMV-seropositive.

The chain links TRBV6-5 to TRBJ1-2; TRBD1 might be the D (5 bases). Trimming took 4 bases from V and 4 from J, leaving 10 bases between them. This CDR3 comprises 13 residues. The V gene's germline CDR1 is MNHEY and CDR2 SVGAGI. The DNA of the CDR3 is TGTGCCAGCAGTTTAAGGGGCCCCTATGGCTACACCTTC. Its protein product is CASSLRGPYGYTF.

In its sample, this clone was seen a few times. J is TRBJ1-4 and V is TRBV5-1, with TRBD1 matching over 7 bases. CDR1 and CDR2 from the germline V gene are SGHRS and YFSETQ. After removal of 3 bases from V and 6 bases from J, the junction contained 5 bases not matched to a gene. CDR3 length equals 14 residues. CDR3 DNA sequence: TGCGCCAGCAGCTCGGGACAGAAGGATGAAAAACTGTTTTTT. It encodes CASSSGQKDEKLFF.

The genes are TRBV29-1 and TRBJ2-7; TRBD2 aligns across 14 bases. V was clipped by 4 bases and J by 0 bases; unmatched bases: 2. Germline-derived CDR1 and CDR2 are SQVTM and ANQGSEA. This CDR3 is 15 amino acids long. CDR3 in amino acids: CSVVGTSGSSYEQYF. CDR3 coding DNA: TGCAGCGTTGTGGGGACTAGCGGGAGCTCCTACGAGCAGTACTTC.

The J gene is TRBJ2-1, the V gene TRBV29-1; 8 bases agree with TRBD2. Germline V gene lookup returns CDR1 SQVTM and CDR2 ANQGSEA. This CDR3 comprises 14 residues. With V trimmed by 7 bases and J by 0 bases, 5 bases remained unmatched. CDR3 sequence (DNA): TGCAGCGCGGAGCGGGGGAGCTCCTACAATGAGCAGTTCTTC. Protein product: CSAERGSSYNEQFF.

With regard to this clone: At one boundary the junction diverges from the germline segment, which might be a read error. This sequence joins TRBV5-4 and TRBJ2-2; D unresolved. Germline V CDR1 and CDR2: SGHNT, YYREEE (reference sequence). There are 11 residues in the CDR3. As DNA, the CDR3 is TGTGCCGGCAGCTTTAGCGGGGAGCTGTTTTTT. It translates to CAGSFSGELFF.

This clone occurred a few times. V usage is TRBV5-1 and J usage is TRBJ1-1; possibly TRBD1 for D (6 bases). Between the trimmed V and J ends, which lost 5 bases and 7 bases, there was a span of 12 bases. The CDR3 totals 12 residues. CDR1 and CDR2 (germline): SGHRS, YFSETQ. CDR3 loop: CASSRGAGEAFF. In DNA form, the CDR3 reads TGCGCCAGCAGTCGGGGGGCCGGTGAAGCTTTCTTT.

This sequence joins TRBV29-1 and TRBJ2-5; D might be TRBD1 (6 bases). Germline values: CDR1 SQVTM, CDR2 ANQGSEA. V dropped 6 bases and J dropped 2 bases, with 16 bases sitting between them. The CDR3 is made up of 14 amino acids. The CDR3 coding sequence is TGCAGCGTGGACCCGAGGGACAAACAAGAGACCCAGTACTTC. It translates to CSVDPRDKQETQYF.

The chain links TRBV4-2 to TRBJ2-5, with D possibly TRBD1 on 5 matching bases. This CDR3 contains 15 residues. The germline V and J ends were trimmed by 4 bases and 3 bases, with 15 bases remaining between them. Per the germline V gene, CDR1 is LGHNA and CDR2 is YNFKEQ. CDR3 loop: CASSRSVRGKETQYF. The CDR3 DNA reads as TGTGCCAGCAGCCGAAGCGTTAGGGGTAAAGAGACCCAGTACTTC.

This clone occurred once. This chain uses TRBV2 with TRBJ2-5; 7 nucleotides align to TRBD2. The CDR3 spans 12 residues. V gave up 7 bases and J gave up 5 bases; unmatched junction bases: 4. Germline CDR1 and CDR2: SNHLY and FYNNEI. CDR3 bases: TGTGCCAGCACTAGCGGTGGCGAGACCCAGTACTTC. It encodes CASTSGGETQYF.

The chain links TRBV25-1 to TRBJ2-1; no clear D. Germline V gene lookup returns CDR1 MGHDK and CDR2 SYGVNS. The ends were cut back, 3 bases at V and 9 bases at J, with 18 bases in the middle. The CDR3 is 15 residues long. CDR3 in DNA: TGTGCCAGCAGTGACGGTAATGGTTACCGCGGTGAGCAGTTCTTC. Protein sequence: CASSDGNGYRGEQFF.

The chain uses TRBV10-1 and TRBJ1-4; no firm D call. Germline lookup yields CDR1 WNHNN and CDR2 SYGVQD (reference sequence). This CDR3 comprises 15 residues. Trimming stripped 0 bases from V and 8 bases from J, with 13 bases between. The CDR3 loop reads CASSESGDAKEKLFF. In DNA, the CDR3 is TGCGCCAGCAGTGAGTCCGGGGATGCGAAAGAAAAACTGTTTTTT.

This rearrangement joins TRBV11-2 to TRBJ2-5, with TRBD2 matching 8 bases. This CDR3 region has 15 residues. Germline CDR1 and CDR2: SGHAT and FQNNGV. V trimming: 6 bases; J trimming: 2 bases; junction bases outside the gene matches: 8. The CDR3 region is CASRQPGLGQETQYF. CDR3 DNA: TGTGCCAGCAGACAACCGGGACTAGGGCAAGAGACCCAGTACTTC.

This chain links TRBV7-9 with TRBJ1-1; no definite D call. CDR1 SEHNR and CDR2 FQNEAQ come from the germline V gene (reference sequence). Deletions cut 5 bases from V and 4 bases from J, with 11 bases between. The CDR3 length is 13 residues. CDR3 DNA: TGTGCCAGCAGCCCCGCAGGTAGCACTGAAGCTTTCTTT. This encodes CASSPAGSTEAFF.

The chain couples TRBV2 to TRBJ1-4; D might be TRBD1 (6 bases). Germline CDR1 is SNHLY and CDR2 is FYNNEI. Trimming removed 6 bases at V and 11 bases at J, with 13 bases between. The CDR3 sequence is 12 residues long. The CDR3 here is CASREDRDKLFF. The CDR3 DNA is TGTGCCAGCAGGGAGGACAGAGACAAACTGTTTTTT. The variable domain in full, completed from reference TRBV2 and TRBJ1-4, reads EPEVTQTPSHQVTQMGQEVILRCVPISNHLYFYWYRQILGQKVEFLVSFYNNEISEKSEIFDDQFSVERPDGSNFTLKIRSTKLEDSAMYFCASREDRDKLFFGSGTQLSVL.